These 6 T cell receptor beta chains originate from one sample sequenced in a study of cytomegalovirus exposure and HLA in healthy donors. PCR employed 60 Vbeta and 13 Jbeta primers. Produced via immunoSEQ multiplex PCR; TCRdb's table is partial and in-frame only. Altogether over 100,000 clones are present, about 87% being singletons, with the ten largest covering about 5%. The sample consisted of PBMCs. The source of these receptors is a woman in her twenties or thirties in good health and CMV-seronegative.

For the CDR3, the DNA is TGTGCCAGCGCGGGGTTCGGGGGGGACGCGAGTCATGGCTACACCTTC. Translated: CASAGFGGDASHGYTF. The chain carries TRBV5-4 and TRBJ1-2, with D maybe TRBD1 (5 bases). This CDR3 contains 16 residues. Trimming removed 7 bases from V and 6 bases from J, with 25 bases in between. The germline gives CDR1 SGHNT, CDR2 YYREEE (reference sequence).

Worth noting for this clone: One end of the junction is discordant with germline, which a read error may explain. The genes are TRBV5-1 and TRBJ2-2, with a weak D call TRBD2 (5 bases). Germline values: CDR1 SGHRS, CDR2 YFSETQ. The CDR3 covers 15 residues. CDR3 sequence: CASSGTYTNTGELFF. CDR3 nucleotide sequence: TGCGCCAGCAGCGGTACCTACACGAACACCGGGGAGTTGTTTTTT.

The CDR3 DNA follows: TGTGCCATCAGTGAGGGGGCGAGCGACTATGGCTACACCTTC. Encoded protein: CAISEGASDYGYTF. The chain is built from TRBV10-3 and TRBJ1-2, with TRBD1 as a possible D gene (5 bases). The CDR3 length is 14 residues. The germline V gene has CDR1 ENHRY and CDR2 SYGVKD. Trimming took 2 bases from V and 3 from J, leaving 10 bases between them.

In regard to this clone: An end of the junction differs from the germline gene, which may be a read error. This chain joins TRBV6-5 and TRBJ2-7; TRBD2 aligns across 7 bases. This CDR3 region has 14 residues. Germline CDR1 reads MNHEY; CDR2 reads SVGAGI. For the CDR3, the DNA is TGTGCCAGCAGATACTACGGGGGGTCCTACGAGCAGTACTTC. The encoded protein is CASRYYGGSYEQYF.

The chain combines TRBV11-2 with TRBJ1-1; a possible D gene is TRBD1 (5 bases). The germline V and J ends were trimmed by 1 base and 3 bases, with 9 bases remaining between them. Looked up from germline, CDR1 is SGHAT and CDR2 is FQNNGV. The CDR3 extends over 14 amino acids. This CDR3 is CASSLGRQYTEAFF. As DNA, the CDR3 is TGTGCCAGCAGCTTAGGTCGACAGTACACTGAAGCTTTCTTT. The complete variable domain, with remaining parts taken from reference TRBV11-2 and TRBJ1-1, reads EAGVAQSPRYKIIEKRQSVAFWCNPISGHATLYWYQQILGQGPKLLIQFQNNGVVDDSQLPKDRFSAERLKGVDSTLKIQPAKLEDSAVYLCASSLGRQYTEAFFGQGTRLTVV.

In this sample, this clone turned up once. This chain links TRBV5-8 with TRBJ2-5; D is uncertain. Germline CDR1 and CDR2: SGHTS and YDEGEE. The ends were cut back, 1 base at V and 5 bases at J, with 6 bases in the middle. The CDR3 spans 12 residues. CDR3 loop: CASSLRRETQYF. The CDR3 DNA follows: TGTGCCAGCAGCTTGAGGCGGGAGACCCAGTACTTC.